This TCR beta chain was profiled in a study of blood T cell repertoires in COVID-19. Study summary: T cells, B-cell-depleted T cells, or PBMCs supplied cDNA or gDNA.

As originally analysed: Estimation of nucleated cell counts was performed using reference gene primer amplification. Profiled with immunoSEQ multiplex PCR; TCRdb holds only in-frame clones, not every one. The V and J calls and clone size come from that table; D and trimming were worked out from the DNA. The sample consists of fewer than 200,000 clones, roughly 86% of them appearing once. Trimming removed 2 bases from V and 1 base from J, with 5 bases in between. This CDR3 has 13 amino acids. CDR1 and CDR2 (germline): MNHEY, SVGEGT. The rearrangement uses TRBV6-2 or TRBV6-3 and TRBJ2-5; D uncertain. The receptor was derived from a man aged 35-49 years who had recovered from COVID-19. The sequenced sample consisted of peripheral blood. The DNA for the CDR3 is TGTGCCAGCAGTTACAGCCTCCAAGAGACCCAGTACTTC. Its translation: CASSYSLQETQYF.